This entry lists 2 T cell receptor beta chains sequenced from one sample in a study of T cells expressing NK-cell markers. TCRdb reanalyzed the 5' RACE reads, giving one entry per CDR3 protein sequence and no DNA. Across hundreds of thousands of distinct CDR3 sequences, the top ten clones capture 4% to 5% of the sample. The sample comprised blood T cells: a sorted CD56 or NKG2C T cell subset, CD4+ or CD8+ T cells, or bulk PBMC T cells (not recorded which). These receptors were taken from a woman between 18 and 70 years old in good health.

This chain uses TRBV20-1 with TRBJ1-1; TCRdb's D call of TRBD1 is untestable without DNA. CDR3 length equals 12 residues. CDR1 is DFQATT and CDR2 is SNEGSKA in the germline V gene (reference sequence). The CDR3 is CSAPRGGTEAFF.

This chain joins TRBV20-1 and TRBJ1-5. The CDR3 totals 13 residues. Germline V gene data show CDR1 as DFQATT and CDR2 as SNEGSKA (reference sequence). The CDR3 region is CSVRDSGNQPQHF.